These 28 T cell receptor beta chains were sequenced from one sample in a study of cytomegalovirus exposure and HLA in healthy donors. The primer mix had 60 Vbeta and 13 Jbeta primers. Sequencing used immunoSEQ multiplex PCR; TCRdb keeps in-frame clones, though not all of them. Of some 160,000 clones in the sample, approximately 78% are singletons; the top ten hold around 4.5%. Sample: PBMCs. Source of these receptors: a woman in her forties in good health and CMV-seropositive.

The chain has TRBV29-1 and TRBJ1-5; D perhaps matches TRBD1 (6 bases). CDR1 and CDR2 from the germline V gene are SQVTM and ANQGSEA. The CDR3 contains 14 residues. The ends were cut back, 7 bases at V and 2 bases at J, with 15 bases in the middle. Here the CDR3 reads CSAGGGAGNQPQHF. DNA for the CDR3: TGCAGCGCCGGCGGGGGGGCAGGCAATCAGCCCCAGCATTTT.

On this clone itself: An end of the junction does not agree with germline; a read error may underlie this. This chain joins TRBV7-9 and TRBJ1-4; TRBD1 aligns across 8 bases. This CDR3 comprises 17 residues. Germline CDR1 reads SEHNR; CDR2 reads FQNEAQ (reference sequence). The CDR3 here is CSSSRRQGRLREEKLFF. Here the CDR3 DNA reads TGTTCCAGCAGCCGACGACAGGGGCGACTAAGGGAAGAAAAACTGTTTTTT.

The rearrangement uses TRBV19 and TRBJ2-1; perhaps TRBD1 as D (6 bases). The V gene's germline CDR1 is LNHDA and CDR2 SQIVND (reference sequence). V was pared by 4 bases and J by 2 bases, with 9 bases between. The CDR3 contains 14 residues. The CDR3 DNA follows: TGTGCCAGTAGTACAGGGGAAACCTACAATGAGCAGTTCTTC. It encodes CASSTGETYNEQFF.

The rearrangement joins TRBV11-2 to TRBJ2-2, with D maybe TRBD2 (6 bases). The length of the CDR3 is 18 residues. Trimming left V 2 bases short and J 0 bases short, with 16 bases between. Germline V gives CDR1 SGHAT, CDR2 FQNNGV. The DNA for the CDR3 is TGTGCCAGCAGCTTACGGTCCGGGGGAGCTACGAACACCGGGGAGCTGTTTTTT. Translating gives CASSLRSGGATNTGELFF.

This clone was detected once. The chain combines TRBV7-9 with TRBJ2-7; 7 positions agree with TRBD2. The CDR3 is 17 residues long. Germline V gene lookup returns CDR1 SEHNR and CDR2 FQNEAQ (reference sequence). Germline trimming cut 2 bases from V and 2 bases from J; bases unmatched to any gene: 12. The DNA of the CDR3 is TGTGCCAGCAGCTTACTGGCGGGTTCCCTAGCGGCCTACGAGCAGTACTTC. Residues: CASSLLAGSLAAYEQYF.

This chain uses TRBV30 with TRBJ1-5; TRBD1 agrees at 12 bases. Germline V gene sequence: CDR1 GTSNPN, CDR2 SVGIG (reference sequence). Germline trimming cut 0 bases from V and 4 bases from J; bases unmatched to any gene: 13. CDR3 length: 19 amino acids. CDR3 DNA sequence: TGTGCCTGGAGTGTACCGGGGGACAGGGGGCTCCGGCTAAATCAGCCCCAGCATTTT. Protein product: CAWSVPGDRGLRLNQPQHF.

CDR3: CASSATSSGGMGGELFF. The CDR3 DNA is TGTGCCAGCAGCGCAACCTCTAGCGGGGGGATGGGCGGGGAGCTGTTTTTT. The chain couples TRBV9 to TRBJ2-2; 11 bases line up with TRBD2. This CDR3 has 17 amino acids. Looked up from germline, CDR1 is SGDLS and CDR2 is YYNGEE. Germline trimming cut 3 bases from V and 7 bases from J; bases unmatched to any gene: 11.

The chain is built from TRBV28 and TRBJ2-7; no clear D gene. This CDR3 is 12 amino acids long. Germline V lookup: CDR1 MDHEN, CDR2 SYDVKM. V was shortened by 2 bases and J by 7 bases, with 9 bases between the two germline ends. Written as DNA, the CDR3 is TGTGCCAGCAGTTTAGTCAACGGGGAGCAGTACTTC. It is translated as CASSLVNGEQYF.

The chain links TRBV19 to TRBJ2-7, with TRBD1 as a possible D gene (5 bases). This CDR3 has 15 residues. From germline, CDR1 is LNHDA and CDR2 SQIVND (reference sequence). Trimming cost V 7 bases and J 5 bases, with 21 bases left between them. CDR3: CASKGSPTQNDEQYF. The DNA of the CDR3 is TGTGCCAGTAAGGGGTCCCCCACCCAGAACGACGAGCAGTACTTC.

This clone was counted a single time. The chain joins TRBV7-3 to TRBJ2-1; TRBD2 matches 11 bases. The CDR3 totals 14 residues. CDR1 and CDR2 from the germline V gene are SGHTA and FQGTGA. Trimming removed 4 bases from V and 8 bases from J; junction bases left unmatched: 4. The CDR3 DNA reads TGTGCCAGCAGCTATGGGACTAGCGGATATGAGCAGTTCTTC. Its protein product is CASSYGTSGYEQFF.

V is TRBV7-2 and J is TRBJ2-3; possibly TRBD1 for D (6 bases). The CDR3 consists of 15 residues. From germline, CDR1 is SGHTA and CDR2 FQGNSA. V shed 1 base and J shed 6 bases, with 14 bases lying between them. The CDR3 sequence is CASSLVVGARDTQYF. In DNA, the CDR3 is TGTGCCAGCAGCTTAGTGGTGGGGGCCAGGGATACGCAGTATTTT.

This clone was seen more than once but under ten times. This chain joins TRBV28 and TRBJ2-2; D might be TRBD2 (5 bases). The germline V and J ends were trimmed by 5 bases and 7 bases, with 11 bases remaining between them. This CDR3 is 13 amino acids long. Germline CDR1 and CDR2: MDHEN and SYDVKM. The CDR3 DNA follows: TGTGCCAGCAGTGGGGAGCTTGGCGGGGAGCTGTTTTTT. This gives the protein CASSGELGGELFF.

This sequence joins TRBV27 and TRBJ1-6; D remains ambiguous. This CDR3 is built from 14 residues. V shed 6 bases and J shed 0 bases, with 6 bases lying between them. Germline CDR1 reads MNHEY; CDR2 reads SMNVEV (reference sequence). The CDR3 is CASRYSSYNSPLHF. The CDR3 coding sequence is TGTGCCAGCAGATACAGCTCCTATAATTCACCCCTCCACTTT.

This clone was seen repeatedly, ten times or more. The chain is built from TRBV2 and TRBJ2-7; D is undetermined. The germline V and J ends were trimmed by 3 bases and 0 bases, with 15 bases remaining between them. This CDR3 has 16 amino acids. The V gene's germline CDR1 is SNHLY and CDR2 FYNNEI. CDR3 in amino acids: CASSEYVSRSSYEQYF. CDR3 nucleotide sequence: TGTGCCAGCAGTGAGTACGTCAGTAGGAGCTCCTACGAGCAGTACTTC.

The genes are TRBV4-1 and TRBJ1-3; D is undetermined. The CDR3 consists of 18 residues. Germline CDR1 MGHRA, CDR2 YSYEKL. V lost 1 base and J 0 bases, leaving 16 bases between the germline ends. The CDR3 sequence: CASSQGTWTPFSGNTIYF. The CDR3 nucleotides read TGCGCCAGCAGCCAAGGGACTTGGACGCCGTTCTCTGGAAACACCATATATTTT.

The chain joins TRBV28 to TRBJ2-2, with 11 bases that match TRBD2. Germline CDR1 reads MDHEN; CDR2 reads SYDVKM. V gave up 5 bases and J gave up 7 bases; unmatched junction bases: 12. The CDR3 is made up of 17 amino acids. CDR3 in amino acids: CASSTRLAGTAVGELFF. DNA for the CDR3: TGTGCCAGCAGTACAAGACTAGCGGGGACTGCAGTCGGGGAGCTGTTTTTT. Looking up the rest from reference TRBV28 and TRBJ2-2 gives the full variable domain: DVKVTQSSRYLVKRTGEKVFLECVQDMDHENMFWYRQDPGLGLRLIYFSYDVKMKEKGDIPEGYSVSREKKERFSLILESASTNQTSMYLCASSTRLAGTAVGELFFGEGSRLTVL.

The J gene is TRBJ2-7, the V gene TRBV2, with TRBD1 as a possible D gene (5 bases). This CDR3 contains 12 residues. With 5 bases removed from V and 4 bases from J, the gap between germline ends came to 9 bases. Germline lookup yields CDR1 SNHLY and CDR2 FYNNEI. In nucleotides, the CDR3 is TGTGCCAGCAGTCTCGACAGATACGAGCAGTACTTC. Translating it yields CASSLDRYEQYF.

About this clone: Its ends do not fully match the called genes, so a read error is possible. The rearrangement links TRBV7-7 to TRBJ2-2; D might be TRBD1 (6 bases). Germline CDR1 SSHAT, CDR2 FNYEAQ (reference sequence). The length of the CDR3 is 15 residues. DNA for the CDR3: TGTGCTAGCAGCTGGACAGTGTCGAACACCGGGGAGCTGTTTTTT. Residues: CASSWTVSNTGELFF.

The gene calls are TRBV19 and TRBJ2-5; D is unclear. Germline V lookup: CDR1 LNHDA, CDR2 SQIVND (reference sequence). The CDR3 contains 13 residues. Trimming removed 3 bases at V and 5 bases at J, with 10 bases between. CDR3 sequence reads: CASSIVRAETQYF. CDR3 sequence (DNA): TGTGCCAGTAGTATCGTCCGTGCGGAGACCCAGTACTTC.

The rearrangement links TRBV4-1 to TRBJ2-7, with 8 bases lining up with TRBD1. V was clipped by 1 base and J by 3 bases; unmatched bases: 5. Germline CDR1 is MGHRA and CDR2 is YSYEKL. The CDR3 runs 15 residues. CDR3: CASSQGGQELYEQYF. The DNA of the CDR3 is TGCGCCAGCAGCCAAGGGGGACAGGAACTCTACGAGCAGTACTTC.

J is TRBJ2-7 and V is TRBV5-1; 8 bases are shared with TRBD1. The V gene's germline CDR1 is SGHRS and CDR2 YFSETQ. The V and J ends lost 5 bases and 2 bases, in that order; junction bases with no gene match: 3. The CDR3 covers 13 residues. The CDR3 region has the DNA TGCGCCAGCAGTCAGGGGGCCACCTACGAGCAGTACTTC. Protein product: CASSQGATYEQYF.

V and J are TRBV27 and TRBJ2-2, with D perhaps TRBD2 (6 bases). CDR3 length: 19 amino acids. In germline, CDR1 is MNHEY, CDR2 SMNVEV (reference sequence). V lost 3 bases to trimming and J lost 1 base, with 21 bases between them. The CDR3 bases are TGTGCCAGCAGTTTTTTAGGGGCTTGGGGAGGCCGGAACACCGGGGAGCTGTTTTTT. Protein: CASSFLGAWGGRNTGELFF.

This chain links TRBV7-2 with TRBJ2-5, with TRBD1 identical over 7 bases. J lost 5 bases, V lost 5 bases, and 11 bases had no gene match. CDR3 length equals 15 residues. Germline CDR1 and CDR2: SGHTA and FQGNSA. The CDR3 bases are TGTGCCAGCAGCCTACAGGGGACGCCACAGGAGACCCAGTACTTC. Translated, it gives CASSLQGTPQETQYF.

CDR3 amino acids: CASSQPPPDIVETQYF. CDR3 nucleotide sequence: TGCGCCAGCAGCCAACCCCCACCGGACATTGTGGAGACCCAGTACTTC. This chain links TRBV4-3 with TRBJ2-5, with D perhaps matching TRBD1 (5 bases). The CDR3 totals 16 residues. Trimming cost V 2 bases and J 5 bases, with 18 bases left between them. Germline V gene lookup returns CDR1 LGHNA and CDR2 YSLEER.

This rearrangement joins TRBV7-2 to TRBJ1-5, with D tentatively TRBD1 (5 bases). V lost 4 bases to trimming and J lost 6 bases, with 10 bases between them. Germline V CDR1 and CDR2: SGHTA, FQGNSA. This CDR3 region has 13 residues. CDR3: CASSSHQGQPQHF. The CDR3 DNA follows: TGTGCCAGCAGCTCTCATCAGGGTCAGCCCCAGCATTTT.

V usage is TRBV7-6 and J usage is TRBJ2-7, with D possibly TRBD1 on 5 matching bases. Germline V lookup: CDR1 SGHVS, CDR2 FNYEAQ. Trimming left V 5 bases short and J 2 bases short, with 16 bases between. This CDR3 region has 15 residues. The CDR3 protein is CASSPGSRAAYEQYF. The DNA of the CDR3 is TGTGCCAGCAGCCCTGGGTCCAGGGCCGCCTACGAGCAGTACTTC.

This chain links TRBV5-6 with TRBJ2-3; the match to TRBD2 covers 8 bases. The length of the CDR3 is 16 residues. Germline CDR1 is SGHDT and CDR2 is YYEEEE. V was clipped by 4 bases and J by 2 bases; unmatched bases: 9. The CDR3 DNA reads TGTGCCAGCAGCCTAGAGCGGGGGCTAAACACAGATACGCAGTATTTT. Its protein product is CASSLERGLNTDTQYF.

This clone was observed once. The chain joins TRBV7-2 to TRBJ2-1; 8 bases align to TRBD2. CDR1 is SGHTA and CDR2 is FQGNSA in the germline V gene. The CDR3 consists of 16 residues. The V gene end was trimmed by 5 bases and the J gene end by 3 bases; junction bases not matched to a gene: 9. The CDR3 coding sequence is TGTGCCAGCAGCCTGGCCGGGGGGGGCCACTACAATGAGCAGTTCTTC. It encodes CASSLAGGGHYNEQFF.